The clone carrying this T cell receptor (beta chain) was found once. What it binds is not known. TCRdb passed the multiplex PCR reads through MiXCR, listing each CDR3 protein once. The sample shows about 230,000 distinct CDR3 sequences, about 30% of them seen only once. Trimming pared 2 bases from V and 8 bases from J, leaving 13 bases between. This CDR3 comprises 13 residues. Germline CDR1 is SGHVS and CDR2 is FNYEAQ. Samples came from axillary lymph nodes draining the breast cancer. This record belongs to a study of breast tumors, draining lymph nodes, adjacent tissues. Study observations and caveats: Compared with basal-like, luminal-like tumors shared significantly more repertoire with nontumor tissue.

The source of this sequence is a female donor with breast cancer. Some clones in this sample may be carry-over from other donors' samples. The chain has TRBV7-6 and TRBJ2-7; D gene ambiguous. Material for sequencing was axillary lymph node tissue. CDR3: CASSLSQSNQQYF. The DNA for the CDR3 is TGTGCCAGCAGCTTATCACAGTCTAATCAGCAGTACTTC. Variable domain in full (rest from reference TRBV7-6 and TRBJ2-7): GAGVSQSPRYKVTKRGQDVALRCDPISGHVSLYWYRQALGQGPEFLTYFNYEAQQDKSGLPNDRFSAERPEGSISTLTIQRTEQRDSAMYRCASSLSQSNQQYFGPGTRLTVT.